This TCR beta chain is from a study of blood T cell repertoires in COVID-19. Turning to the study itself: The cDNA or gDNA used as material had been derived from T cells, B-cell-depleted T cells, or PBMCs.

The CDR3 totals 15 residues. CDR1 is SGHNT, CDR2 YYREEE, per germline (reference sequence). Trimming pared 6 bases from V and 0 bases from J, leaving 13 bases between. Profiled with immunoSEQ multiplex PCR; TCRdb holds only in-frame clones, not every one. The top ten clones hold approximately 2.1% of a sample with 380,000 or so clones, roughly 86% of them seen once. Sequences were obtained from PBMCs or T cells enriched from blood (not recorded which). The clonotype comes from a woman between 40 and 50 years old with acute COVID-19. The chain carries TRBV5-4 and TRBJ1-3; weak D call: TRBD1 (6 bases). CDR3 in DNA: TGTGCCAGCAACCTCGGACAGAGCTCTGGAAACACCATATATTTT. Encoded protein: CASNLGQSSGNTIYF.